This TCR beta chain was recorded in a study of shared clonotypes between healthy human individuals. Notes on the study in general: Large sequencing depth failed to make sorted-subset sequencing complete, rarefaction showed. The represented genetic and exposure-history diversity was limited by the small number of donors.

The sorted-subset replicate PCRs were given roughly 190 ng DNA, which is 30,000 or so T cell genomes. The protocol was immunoSEQ multiplex PCR, while the TCRdb copy is restricted to in-frame clones and leaves out a portion. This table has approximately 1,500,000 clones, roughly 96% appearing once. As concerns this clone: What it binds is unknown.

Germline CDR1 and CDR2: SGHRS and YFSETQ. The CDR3 sequence is 14 residues long. With 3 bases removed from V and 1 base from J, the gap between germline ends came to 9 bases. Caucasian adults living in Nashville, Tennessee, provided all samples. The source is a man aged 30 to 39 in good health. The rearrangement uses TRBV5-1 and TRBJ2-3; possible D gene TRBD2, 5 bases. Sequenced material: naive CD4+ T cells sorted from blood. As to subset: CD45RA+ positively selected. For the CDR3, the DNA is TGCGCCAGCAGCTCTACTAGGGGCACAGATACGCAGTATTTT. Its protein is CASSSTRGTDTQYF.